This record covers a single T cell receptor beta chain. As handled by the study authors: Nucleated cell counts were estimated from reference gene primer amplification. Sequencing was performed with immunoSEQ multiplex PCR; in TCRdb, only in-frame clones are kept and a portion is missing. D and trimming were read from the DNA, whereas the V and J calls and clone size are those reported in that table. The sample includes 140,000 to 150,000 clones, approximately 84% seen only once; the top ten take over 35%. The record originates from a study of blood T cell repertoires in COVID-19. For the study at large: COVID-19 samples, acute and convalescent, were from the United States, Italy and Spain.

This CDR3 has 14 residues. Germline V gives CDR1 KGHSH, CDR2 LQKENI. The junction had 0 bases not matched to a gene; V was cut back by 2 bases and J by 2 bases. The source of this sequence is a human donor in a cohort sampled during active COVID-19. The genes are TRBV18 and TRBJ1-5; TRBD1 aligns across 7 bases. The sequenced material came from peripheral blood. In nucleotides, the CDR3 is TGTGCCAGCTCACCAGGGACAGGCAATCAGCCCCAGCATTTT. Amino acid sequence: CASSPGTGNQPQHF.